In its sample, the clone carrying this T cell receptor (beta chain) was seen a few times. What it binds is unknown. This sample was taken from a study of blood T cells in healthy people across ages. The study's findings and limits: Diversity of TCR beta per million T cells declined in a roughly linear way with age.

Using a J-beta primer mix together with a sample-barcoded 5' primer, a second PCR was run for about 6 to 11 cycles. MiXCR was run by TCRdb on the 5' RACE reads, yielding one entry per CDR3 protein. The sample holds 1,800,000 or so distinct CDR3 sequences, around 42% seen once. The CDR3 spans 15 residues. Trimming left V 10 bases short and J 1 base short, with 19 bases between. Per the germline V gene, CDR1 is MNHEY and CDR2 is SVGEGT. V is TRBV6-2 or TRBV6-3 and J is TRBJ2-5, with D perhaps matching TRBD1 (6 bases). This sequence was found in a human donor in good health. Sample: blood. CDR3 nucleotide sequence: TGTGCCACCAGCAGGGGCTTGTTCAGCCAAGAGACCCAGTACTTC. This encodes CATSRGLFSQETQYF.